Each of the 13 T cell receptor beta chains below was sequenced from the same sample in a study of cytomegalovirus exposure and HLA in healthy donors. It was with 60 Vbeta and 13 Jbeta primers that the PCR ran. Data came from immunoSEQ multiplex PCR; TCRdb stores just in-frame clones and leaves some out. The sample comprises approximately 100,000 clones, 70% to 85% of which are singletons, and about 3.4% rests with the top ten. Input material: PBMCs. Receptors were obtained from a woman aged 40 to 50 in good health and CMV-seronegative.

This chain links TRBV7-9 with TRBJ2-1; 8 bases match TRBD2. This CDR3 comprises 14 residues. V was pared by 3 bases and J by 6 bases, with 4 bases of the junction left unmatched. CDR1 is SEHNR and CDR2 is FQNEAQ in the germline V gene (reference sequence). The CDR3 region is CASSFAGTSNEQFF. The DNA of the CDR3 is TGTGCCAGCAGCTTTGCCGGGACTAGCAATGAGCAGTTCTTC.

The rearrangement joins TRBV18 to TRBJ2-6; D unclear. CDR3 length equals 16 residues. Germline V gene lookup returns CDR1 KGHSH and CDR2 LQKENI. V lost 1 base, J lost 1 base, and 8 bases lay in between. CDR3 sequence reads: CASSPRAESGANVLTF. In nucleotides, the CDR3 is TGTGCCAGCTCACCACGCGCGGAGTCTGGGGCCAACGTCCTGACTTTC.

V and J are TRBV5-1 and TRBJ2-5, with 8 bases fitting TRBD2. The V and J ends lost 0 bases and 5 bases, in that order; junction bases with no gene match: 9. CDR3 length: 16 residues. Germline CDR1 and CDR2: SGHRS and YFSETQ. The chain's CDR3 is CASSLAIGGAGETQYF. The CDR3 coding sequence is TGCGCCAGCAGCTTGGCTATCGGGGGGGCCGGCGAGACCCAGTACTTC.

This clone was observed a handful of times. The chain links TRBV19 to TRBJ2-7; 7 nucleotides line up with TRBD1. The CDR3 length is 15 residues. CDR1 and CDR2 (germline): LNHDA, SQIVND (reference sequence). V was pared by 3 bases and J by 0 bases, with 5 bases of the junction left unmatched. Here the CDR3 reads CASSIDRVGSYEQYF. The CDR3 DNA is TGTGCCAGTAGTATTGACAGGGTCGGCTCCTACGAGCAGTACTTC.

The rearrangement uses TRBV5-1 and TRBJ2-2; D remains unclear. The germline V and J ends were trimmed by 1 base and 4 bases, with 11 bases remaining between them. The CDR3 contains 15 residues. Germline values: CDR1 SGHRS, CDR2 YFSETQ. The DNA for the CDR3 is TGCGCCAGCAGCTTGCGTTCTGGCCCCACCGGGGAGCTGTTTTTT. As protein: CASSLRSGPTGELFF. The complete variable domain, with remaining parts taken from reference TRBV5-1 and TRBJ2-2, reads KAGVTQTPRYLIKTRGQQVTLSCSPISGHRSVSWYQQTPGQGLQFLFEYFSETQRNKGNFPGRFSGRQFSNSRSEMNVSTLELGDSALYLCASSLRSGPTGELFFGEGSRLTVL.

Only one count was recorded for this clone. The chain uses TRBV11-2 and TRBJ2-7; TRBD1 matches at 7 bases. CDR1 is SGHAT and CDR2 is FQNNGV in the germline V gene. The CDR3 is 13 residues long. V lost 5 bases and J lost 2; bases outside the gene matches: 3. The CDR3 DNA sequence: TGTGCCAGCAGCCAGGACAGGACCTACGAGCAGTACTTC. Amino acid sequence: CASSQDRTYEQYF.

The chain combines TRBV7-8 with TRBJ2-3; TRBD2 matches at 8 bases. The CDR3 has 12 residues. V lost 8 bases to trimming and J lost 9 bases; unmatched junction nucleotides: 7. The germline gives CDR1 SGHVS, CDR2 FQNEAQ. This CDR3 is CASGTSTSTQYF. In DNA form, the CDR3 reads TGTGCCAGCGGGACTAGTACGTCCACGCAGTATTTT.

The J gene is TRBJ1-1, the V gene TRBV7-9, with TRBD1 matching over 10 bases. The CDR3 consists of 14 residues. Germline-derived CDR1 and CDR2 are SEHNR and FQNEAQ (reference sequence). V dropped 5 bases and J dropped 5; count of bases not matched to a gene: 5. CDR3 coding DNA: TGTGCCAGCAGCAGACAGGGGGCGCGGACTGAAGCTTTCTTT. Translation: CASSRQGARTEAFF.

This chain uses TRBV5-1 with TRBJ2-1; perhaps TRBD1 as D (5 bases). The CDR3 runs 14 residues. Trimming took 0 bases from V and 6 from J, leaving 10 bases between them. The V gene's germline CDR1 is SGHRS and CDR2 YFSETQ. The CDR3 nucleotides are TGCGCCAGCAGCTTGGCAGGGTTCCCCAATGAGCAGTTCTTC. Protein product: CASSLAGFPNEQFF.

This clone was seen a few times. The gene calls are TRBV30 and TRBJ1-2; the D is unclear. Per the germline V gene, CDR1 is GTSNPN and CDR2 is SVGIG (reference sequence). V was pared by 1 base and J by 10 bases, with 13 bases between. The CDR3 is 12 residues long. In DNA form, the CDR3 reads TGTGCCTGGAGTGAAGTTTCCTCGGTCTACACCTTC. It translates to CAWSEVSSVYTF.

V usage is TRBV5-4 and J usage is TRBJ1-2; no clear D gene. V was cut by 0 bases and J by 4 bases, with 4 bases left in between. The CDR3 runs 12 residues. CDR1 is SGHNT and CDR2 is YYREEE in the germline V gene (reference sequence). The CDR3 spells CASSLDTYGYTF. The CDR3 DNA reads TGTGCCAGCAGCTTGGACACCTATGGCTACACCTTC.

The chain joins TRBV29-1 to TRBJ1-3, with TRBD1 identical over 9 bases. After removal of 6 bases from V and 4 bases from J, the junction contained 4 bases not matched to a gene. Germline V gene sequence: CDR1 SQVTM, CDR2 ANQGSEA. CDR3 length: 13 amino acids. The CDR3 spells CSVMDRGGNTIYF. As DNA, the CDR3 is TGCAGCGTGATGGACAGGGGCGGAAACACCATATATTTT.

The CDR3 region has the DNA TGTGCCAGCAGCTTTCTGGACAGCTTCTATGGCTACACCTTC. Its protein product is CASSFLDSFYGYTF. The chain joins TRBV7-2 to TRBJ1-2, with D tentatively TRBD1 (6 bases). The V end lost 3 bases, the J end lost 4 bases, and 12 bases lay between the germline ends. CDR3 length: 14 amino acids. CDR1 is SGHTA and CDR2 is FQGNSA in the germline V gene.